This TCR beta chain derives from a study of CD8 T cells in Susac syndrome. Study information: Treatment status at blood draw for the Susac syndrome patients was therapy-naive, corticosteroids, or intravenous immunoglobulin alone.

Germline trimming cut 6 bases from V and 1 base from J; bases unmatched to any gene: 12. CDR1 is DFQATT, CDR2 SNEGSKA, per germline (reference sequence). CDR3 length equals 16 residues. RNA was extracted with the RNeasy kit, and a quantity of about 0.45 to 1 ug was reverse transcribed using random hexamers. TCRdb reanalysed the immunoSEQ multiplex PCR reads using MiXCR and keeps one entry per CDR3 protein. The sample records about 210,000 distinct CDR3 sequences, 94% being singletons. Notes on the study in general: The CD4+ T cell repertoires of Susac syndrome were found to show no clonal expansion.

About this clonotype: The antigen is unknown.

This rearrangement joins TRBV20-1 to TRBJ1-5; TRBD1 matches at 7 bases. The material sequenced was CD4+ T cells from PBMCs. The sequence came from a human donor with Susac syndrome. The CDR3, as DNA: TGCAGTGCGATCGCCTACAGGGGCCCCAGCAATCAGCCCCAGCATTTT. It specifies CSAIAYRGPSNQPQHF.